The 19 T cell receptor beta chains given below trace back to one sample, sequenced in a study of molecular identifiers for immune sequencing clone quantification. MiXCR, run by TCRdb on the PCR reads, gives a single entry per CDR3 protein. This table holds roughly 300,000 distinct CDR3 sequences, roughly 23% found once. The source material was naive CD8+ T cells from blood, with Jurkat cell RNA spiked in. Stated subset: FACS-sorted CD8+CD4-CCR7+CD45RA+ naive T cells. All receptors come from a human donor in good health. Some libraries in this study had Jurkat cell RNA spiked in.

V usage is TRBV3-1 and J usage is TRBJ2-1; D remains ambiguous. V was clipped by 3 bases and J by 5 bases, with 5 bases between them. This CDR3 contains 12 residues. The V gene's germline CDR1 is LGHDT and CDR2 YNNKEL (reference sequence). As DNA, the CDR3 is TGTGCCAGCAGCCAGGAGAACAATGAGCAGTTCTTC. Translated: CASSQENNEQFF.

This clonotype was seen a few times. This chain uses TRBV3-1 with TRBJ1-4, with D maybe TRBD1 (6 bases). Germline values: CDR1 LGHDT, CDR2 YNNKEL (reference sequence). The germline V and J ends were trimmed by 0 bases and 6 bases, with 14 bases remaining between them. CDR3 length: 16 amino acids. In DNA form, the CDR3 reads TGTGCCAGCAGCCAAGATACGGGGGGCAGTGATGAAAAACTGTTTTTT. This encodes CASSQDTGGSDEKLFF.

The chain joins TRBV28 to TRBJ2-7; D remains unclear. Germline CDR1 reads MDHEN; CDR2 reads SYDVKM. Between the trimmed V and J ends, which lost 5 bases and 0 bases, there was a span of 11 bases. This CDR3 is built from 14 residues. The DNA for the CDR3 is TGTGCCAGCAGTCACGCACGGAGCTCCTACGAGCAGTACTTC. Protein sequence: CASSHARSSYEQYF.

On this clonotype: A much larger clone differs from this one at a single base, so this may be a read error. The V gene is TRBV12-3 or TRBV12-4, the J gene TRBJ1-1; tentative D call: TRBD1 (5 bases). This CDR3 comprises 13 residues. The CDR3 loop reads CASSPPGRYEDFF. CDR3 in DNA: TGTGCCAGCAGTCCGCCGGGACGCTATGAAGATTTCTTT.

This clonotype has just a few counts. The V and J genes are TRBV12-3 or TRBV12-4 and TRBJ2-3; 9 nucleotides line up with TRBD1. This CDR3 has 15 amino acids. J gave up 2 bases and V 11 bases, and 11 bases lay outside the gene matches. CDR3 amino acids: CAGTSGTGLTDTQYF. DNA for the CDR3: TGTGCCGGCACCTCCGGGACAGGGCTCACAGATACGCAGTATTTT.

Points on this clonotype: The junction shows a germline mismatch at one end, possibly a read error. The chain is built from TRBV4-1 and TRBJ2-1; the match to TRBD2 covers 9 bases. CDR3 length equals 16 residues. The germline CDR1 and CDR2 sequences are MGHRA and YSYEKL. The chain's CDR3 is CASSQGLAVIYSEQFF. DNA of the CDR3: TGCGCCAGCAGCCAAGGACTAGCGGTGATCTACAGTGAGCAGTTCTTC.

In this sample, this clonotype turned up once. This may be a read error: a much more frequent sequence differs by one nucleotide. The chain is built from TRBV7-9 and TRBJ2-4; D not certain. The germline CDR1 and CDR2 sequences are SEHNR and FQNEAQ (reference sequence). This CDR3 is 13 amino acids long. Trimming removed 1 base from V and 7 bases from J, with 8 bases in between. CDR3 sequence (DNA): TGTGCCAGCAGCTTAGTGACTGAGAACATTCAGTACTTC. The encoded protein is CASSLVTENIQYF.

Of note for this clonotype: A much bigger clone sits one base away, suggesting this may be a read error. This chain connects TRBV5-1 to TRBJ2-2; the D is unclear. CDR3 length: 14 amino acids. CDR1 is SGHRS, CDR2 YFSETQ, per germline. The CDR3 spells CASGFVRNTGELFF. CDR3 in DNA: TGCGCCAGCGGCTTCGTCAGGAACACCGGGGAGCTGTTTTTT.

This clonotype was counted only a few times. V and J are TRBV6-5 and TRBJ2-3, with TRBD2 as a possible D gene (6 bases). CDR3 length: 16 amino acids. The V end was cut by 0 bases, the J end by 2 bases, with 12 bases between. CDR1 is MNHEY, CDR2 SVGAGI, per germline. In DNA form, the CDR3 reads TGTGCCAGCAGTTACTCAGCGGGCCCACCCACAGATACGCAGTATTTT. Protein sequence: CASSYSAGPPTDTQYF.

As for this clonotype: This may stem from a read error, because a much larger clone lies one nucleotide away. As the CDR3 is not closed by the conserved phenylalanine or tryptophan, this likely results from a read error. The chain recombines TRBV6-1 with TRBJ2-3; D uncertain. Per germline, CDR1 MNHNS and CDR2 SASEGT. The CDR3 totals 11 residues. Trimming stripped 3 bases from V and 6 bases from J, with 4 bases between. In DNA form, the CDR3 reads TGTGCCAGCAGTGACGCTGATACGCAGTATTCT. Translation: CASSDADTQYS.

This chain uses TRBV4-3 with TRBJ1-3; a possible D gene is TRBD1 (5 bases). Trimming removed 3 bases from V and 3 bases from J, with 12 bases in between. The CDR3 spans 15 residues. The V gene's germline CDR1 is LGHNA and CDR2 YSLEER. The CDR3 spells CASSQAQGGGNTIYF. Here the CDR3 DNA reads TGCGCCAGCAGCCAGGCCCAGGGTGGTGGAAACACCATATATTTT.

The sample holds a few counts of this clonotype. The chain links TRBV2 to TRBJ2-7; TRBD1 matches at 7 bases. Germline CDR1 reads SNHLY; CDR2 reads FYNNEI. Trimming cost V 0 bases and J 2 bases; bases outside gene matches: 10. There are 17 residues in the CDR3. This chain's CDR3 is CASSEALLRDRTYEQYF. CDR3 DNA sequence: TGTGCCAGCAGTGAAGCGCTTCTCAGGGACAGAACCTACGAGCAGTACTTC.

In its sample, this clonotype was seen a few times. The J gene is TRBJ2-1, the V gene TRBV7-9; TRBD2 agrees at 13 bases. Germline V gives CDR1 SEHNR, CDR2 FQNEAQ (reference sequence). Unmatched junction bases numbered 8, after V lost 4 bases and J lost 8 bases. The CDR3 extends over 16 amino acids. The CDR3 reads CASSSPVGTSGDEQFF. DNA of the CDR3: TGTGCCAGCAGCTCCCCCGTTGGGACTAGCGGGGATGAGCAGTTCTTC.

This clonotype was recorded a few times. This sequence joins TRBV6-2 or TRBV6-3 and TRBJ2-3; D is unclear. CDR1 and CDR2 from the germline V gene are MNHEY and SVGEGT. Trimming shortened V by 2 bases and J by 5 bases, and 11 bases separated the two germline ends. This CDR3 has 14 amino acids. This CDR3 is CASSYADALDTQYF. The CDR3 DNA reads TGTGCCAGCAGTTACGCGGACGCGCTAGATACGCAGTATTTT.

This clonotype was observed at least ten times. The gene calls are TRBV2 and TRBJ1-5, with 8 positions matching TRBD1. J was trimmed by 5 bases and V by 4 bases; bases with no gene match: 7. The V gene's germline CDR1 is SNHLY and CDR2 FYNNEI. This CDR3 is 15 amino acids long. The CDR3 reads CASSAETGGDQPQHF. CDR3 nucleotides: TGTGCCAGCAGTGCTGAAACAGGGGGTGATCAGCCCCAGCATTTT.

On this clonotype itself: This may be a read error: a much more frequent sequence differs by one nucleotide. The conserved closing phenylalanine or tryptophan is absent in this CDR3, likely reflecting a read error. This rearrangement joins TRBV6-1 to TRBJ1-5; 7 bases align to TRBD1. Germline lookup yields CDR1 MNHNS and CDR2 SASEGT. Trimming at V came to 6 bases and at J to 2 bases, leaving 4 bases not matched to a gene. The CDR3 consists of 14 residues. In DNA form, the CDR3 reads TGTGCCAGCAGCCTCAGGGGGGGCAATCAGCCCCAGCATTCT. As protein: CASSLRGGNQPQHS.

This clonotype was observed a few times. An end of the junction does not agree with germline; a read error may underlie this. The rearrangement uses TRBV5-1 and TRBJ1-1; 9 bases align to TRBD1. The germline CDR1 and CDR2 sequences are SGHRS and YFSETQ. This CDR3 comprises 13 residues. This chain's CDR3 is CACSSDRGTEAFF. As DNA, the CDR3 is TGCGCCTGCAGCTCGGACAGGGGCACTGAAGCTTTCTTT.

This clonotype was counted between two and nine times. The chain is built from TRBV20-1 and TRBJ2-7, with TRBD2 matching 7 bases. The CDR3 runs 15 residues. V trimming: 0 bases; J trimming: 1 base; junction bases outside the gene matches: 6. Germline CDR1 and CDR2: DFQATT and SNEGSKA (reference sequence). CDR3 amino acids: CSARDGLAGSYEQYF. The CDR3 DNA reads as TGCAGTGCTAGAGATGGGTTAGCGGGTTCCTACGAGCAGTACTTC.

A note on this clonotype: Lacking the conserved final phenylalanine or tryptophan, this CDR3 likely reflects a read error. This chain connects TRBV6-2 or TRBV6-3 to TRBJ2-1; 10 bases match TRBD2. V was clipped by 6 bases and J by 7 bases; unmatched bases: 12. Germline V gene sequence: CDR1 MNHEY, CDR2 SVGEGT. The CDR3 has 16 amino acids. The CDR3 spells CASSLPPGLAQNEQFL. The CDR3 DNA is TGTGCCAGCAGCCTGCCTCCGGGACTAGCGCAGAATGAGCAGTTCTTA.